What follows is one TCR beta chain and its context. Its antigen is still unknown. The V gene's germline CDR1 is SQVTM and CDR2 ANQGSEA. V lost 5 bases and J lost 0, with 11 bases in between. The CDR3 has 14 residues. In the naive CD8 group, cells lacked CD45RO and were positively selected for CCR7, so terminally differentiated effector memory CD45RA+ cells were left out. The data were obtained in a study of shared clonotypes between healthy human individuals. Study summary: Each donor's CD4 naive and CD4 memory cells filled three plates apiece, CD8 naive two, and CD8 memory one.

Deep-level settings were used for running the assay. TCRdb keeps only in-frame clones here, not all; method: immunoSEQ multiplex PCR. Of some 2.1 million clones listed, about 94% were seen once; the top ten hold approximately 1.6%. Overall study results and limits: With several donors compared, about 5.2% of naive CD4 clonotypes were shared.

This clonotype originated in a man younger than 30 in good health. Some clones in this sample may be carry-over from other donors' samples. Sequenced sample: naive CD8+ T cells from PBMCs. This chain links TRBV29-1 with TRBJ1-3; TRBD1 might be the D (5 bases). In DNA form, the CDR3 reads TGCAGCGTTTTGGACATCGACTCTGGAAACACCATATATTTT. As protein: CSVLDIDSGNTIYF.